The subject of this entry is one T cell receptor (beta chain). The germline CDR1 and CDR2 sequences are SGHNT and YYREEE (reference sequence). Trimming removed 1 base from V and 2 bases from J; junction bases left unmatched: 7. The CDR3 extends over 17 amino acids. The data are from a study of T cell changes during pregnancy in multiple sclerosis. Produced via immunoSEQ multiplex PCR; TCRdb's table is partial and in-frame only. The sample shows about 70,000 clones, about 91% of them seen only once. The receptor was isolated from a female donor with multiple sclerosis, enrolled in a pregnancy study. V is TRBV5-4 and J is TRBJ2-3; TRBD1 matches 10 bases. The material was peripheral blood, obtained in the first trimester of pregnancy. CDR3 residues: CASSLPGQGVDTDTQYF. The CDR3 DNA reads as TGTGCCAGCAGCTTGCCCGGACAGGGGGTGGACACAGATACGCAGTATTTT.